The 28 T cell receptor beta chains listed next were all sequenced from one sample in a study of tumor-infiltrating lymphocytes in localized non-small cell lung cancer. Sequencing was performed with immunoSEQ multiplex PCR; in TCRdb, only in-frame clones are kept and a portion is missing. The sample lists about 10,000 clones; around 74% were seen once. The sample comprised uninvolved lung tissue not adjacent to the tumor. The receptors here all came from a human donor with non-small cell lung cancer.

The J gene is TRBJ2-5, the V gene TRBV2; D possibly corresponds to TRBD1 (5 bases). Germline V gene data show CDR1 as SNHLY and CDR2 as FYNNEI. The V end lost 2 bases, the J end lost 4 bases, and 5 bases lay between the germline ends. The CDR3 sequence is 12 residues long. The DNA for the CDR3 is TGTGCCAGCAGTGAAAGGGGAGAGACCCAGTACTTC. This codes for CASSERGETQYF.

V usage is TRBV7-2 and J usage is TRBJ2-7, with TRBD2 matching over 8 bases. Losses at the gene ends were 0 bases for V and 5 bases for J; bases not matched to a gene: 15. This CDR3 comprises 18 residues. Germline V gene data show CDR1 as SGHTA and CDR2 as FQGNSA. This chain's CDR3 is CASSLALAGTLKADEQYF. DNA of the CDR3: TGTGCCAGCAGCTTAGCGTTAGCGGGGACGCTTAAAGCGGACGAGCAGTACTTC.

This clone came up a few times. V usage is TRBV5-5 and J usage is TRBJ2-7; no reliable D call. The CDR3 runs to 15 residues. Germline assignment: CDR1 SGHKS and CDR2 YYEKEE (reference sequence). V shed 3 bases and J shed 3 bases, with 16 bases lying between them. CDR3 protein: CASSYVIGQIYEQYF. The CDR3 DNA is TGTGCCAGCAGCTATGTTATCGGTCAGATCTACGAGCAGTACTTC.

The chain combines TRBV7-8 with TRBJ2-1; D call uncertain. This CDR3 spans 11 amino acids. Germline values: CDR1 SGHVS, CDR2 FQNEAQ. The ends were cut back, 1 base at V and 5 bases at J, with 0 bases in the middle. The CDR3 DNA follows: TGTGCCAGCAGCTTAGACAATGAGCAGTTCTTC. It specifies CASSLDNEQFF.

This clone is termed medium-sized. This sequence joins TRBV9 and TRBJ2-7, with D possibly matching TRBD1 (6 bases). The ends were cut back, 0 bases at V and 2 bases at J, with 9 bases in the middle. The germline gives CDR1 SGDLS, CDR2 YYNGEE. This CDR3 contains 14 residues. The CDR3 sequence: CASSVAGDTYEQYF. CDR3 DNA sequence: TGTGCCAGCAGCGTAGCAGGGGACACCTACGAGCAGTACTTC. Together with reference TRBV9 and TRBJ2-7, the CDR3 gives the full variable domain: DSGVTQTPKHLITATGQRVTLRCSPRSGDLSVYWYQQSLDQGLQFLIQYYNGEERAKGNILERFSAQQFPDLHSELNLSSLELGDSALYFCASSVAGDTYEQYFGPGTRLTVT.

CDR3 amino acids: CAWGGSREPHLEQFF. As DNA, the CDR3 is TGTGCCTGGGGGGGATCGCGGGAGCCCCACCTTGAGCAGTTCTTC. V is TRBV30 and J is TRBJ2-1; 7 positions agree with TRBD2. The CDR3 extends over 15 amino acids. CDR1 is GTSNPN, CDR2 SVGIG, per germline (reference sequence). The V gene end was trimmed by 5 bases and the J gene end by 9 bases; junction bases not matched to a gene: 16.

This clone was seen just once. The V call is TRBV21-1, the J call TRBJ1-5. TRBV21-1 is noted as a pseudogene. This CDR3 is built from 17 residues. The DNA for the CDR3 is TGTGCCAGCAGCAAAGAACGGGGGTCTGGCCCCAATCAGCCCCAGCATTTT. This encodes CASSKERGSGPNQPQHF.

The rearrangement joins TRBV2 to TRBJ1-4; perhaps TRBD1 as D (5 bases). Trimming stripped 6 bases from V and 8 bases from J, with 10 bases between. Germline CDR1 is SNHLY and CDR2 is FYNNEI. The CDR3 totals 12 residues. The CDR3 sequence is CASSERTEKLFF. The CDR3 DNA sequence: TGTGCCAGCAGCGAAAGGACAGAAAAACTGTTTTTT. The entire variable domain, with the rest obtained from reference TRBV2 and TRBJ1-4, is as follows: EPEVTQTPSHQVTQMGQEVILRCVPISNHLYFYWYRQILGQKVEFLVSFYNNEISEKSEIFDDQFSVERPDGSNFTLKIRSTKLEDSAMYFCASSERTEKLFFGSGTQLSVL.

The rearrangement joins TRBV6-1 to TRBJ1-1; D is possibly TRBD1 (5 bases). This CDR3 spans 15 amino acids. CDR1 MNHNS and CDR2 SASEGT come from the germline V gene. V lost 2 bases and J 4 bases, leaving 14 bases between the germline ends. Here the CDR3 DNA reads TGTGCCAGCAGTGAATCTGCAGGGTTTGGCACTGAAGCTTTCTTT. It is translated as CASSESAGFGTEAFF.

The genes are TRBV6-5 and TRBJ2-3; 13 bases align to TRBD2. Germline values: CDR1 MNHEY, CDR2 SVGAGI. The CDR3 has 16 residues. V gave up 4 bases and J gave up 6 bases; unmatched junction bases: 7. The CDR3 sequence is CASSSRLAGGMDTQYF. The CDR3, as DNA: TGTGCCAGCAGTTCAAGACTAGCGGGGGGCATGGATACGCAGTATTTT.

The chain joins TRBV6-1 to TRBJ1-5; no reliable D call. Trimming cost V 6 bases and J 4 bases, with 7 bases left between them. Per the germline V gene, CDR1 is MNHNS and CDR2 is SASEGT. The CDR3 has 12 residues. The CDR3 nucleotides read TGTGCCAGCAGATACCCGAATCAGCCCCAGCATTTT. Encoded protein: CASRYPNQPQHF.

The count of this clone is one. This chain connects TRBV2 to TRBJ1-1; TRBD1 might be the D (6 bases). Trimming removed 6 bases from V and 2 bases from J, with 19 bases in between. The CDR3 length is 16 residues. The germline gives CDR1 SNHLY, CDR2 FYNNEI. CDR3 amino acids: CASSRGRESRNTEAFF. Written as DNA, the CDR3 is TGTGCCAGCAGCAGGGGCAGAGAGAGCCGAAACACTGAAGCTTTCTTT.

The CDR3 DNA follows: TGTGCCAGCAGTTCCGTCCCGACAGGGGTCTACGAGCAGTACTTC. Translating it yields CASSSVPTGVYEQYF. J is TRBJ2-7 and V is TRBV28; 8 bases are a match to TRBD1. Germline CDR1 is MDHEN and CDR2 is SYDVKM. The CDR3 sequence is 15 residues long. The V gene end was trimmed by 4 bases and the J gene end by 3 bases; junction bases not matched to a gene: 8.

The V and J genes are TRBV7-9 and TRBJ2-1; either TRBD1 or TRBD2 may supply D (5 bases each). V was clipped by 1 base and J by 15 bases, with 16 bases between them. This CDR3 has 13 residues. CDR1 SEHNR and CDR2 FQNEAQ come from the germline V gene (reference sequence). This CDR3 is CASSLVGGETGFF. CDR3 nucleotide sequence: TGTGCCAGCAGCTTAGTTGGGGGAGAAACGGGGTTCTTC.

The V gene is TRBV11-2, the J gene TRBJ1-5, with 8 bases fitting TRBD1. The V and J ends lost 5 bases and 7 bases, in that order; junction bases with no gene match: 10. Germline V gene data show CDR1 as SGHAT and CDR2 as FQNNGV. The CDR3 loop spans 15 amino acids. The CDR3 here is CASSPDRDLGQPQHF. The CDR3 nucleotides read TGTGCCAGCAGCCCGGACAGGGATTTGGGCCAGCCCCAGCATTTT.

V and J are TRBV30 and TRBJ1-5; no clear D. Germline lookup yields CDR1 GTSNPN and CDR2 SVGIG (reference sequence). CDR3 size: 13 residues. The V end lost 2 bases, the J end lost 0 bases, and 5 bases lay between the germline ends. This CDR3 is CAWSPSSNQPQHF. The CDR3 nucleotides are TGTGCCTGGAGTCCATCTAGCAATCAGCCCCAGCATTTT. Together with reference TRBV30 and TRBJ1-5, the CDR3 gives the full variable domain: SQTIHQWPATLVQPVGSPLSLECTVEGTSNPNLYWYRQAAGRGLQLLFYSVGIGQISSEVPQNLSASRPQDRQFILSSKKLLLSDSGFYLCAWSPSSNQPQHFGDGTRLSIL.

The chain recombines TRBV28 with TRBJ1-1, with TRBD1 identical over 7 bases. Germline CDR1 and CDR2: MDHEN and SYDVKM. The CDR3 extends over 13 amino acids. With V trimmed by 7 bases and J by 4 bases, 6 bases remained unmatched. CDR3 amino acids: CASKRQGVTEAFF. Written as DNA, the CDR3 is TGTGCCAGCAAAAGACAGGGTGTCACTGAAGCTTTCTTT.

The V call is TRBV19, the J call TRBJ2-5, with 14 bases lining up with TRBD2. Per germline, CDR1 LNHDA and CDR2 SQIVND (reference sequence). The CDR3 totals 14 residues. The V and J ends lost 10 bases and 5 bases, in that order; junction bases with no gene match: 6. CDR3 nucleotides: TGTGCCACCATGGGACTAGCGGGAGTCGAGACCCAGTACTTC. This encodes CATMGLAGVETQYF.

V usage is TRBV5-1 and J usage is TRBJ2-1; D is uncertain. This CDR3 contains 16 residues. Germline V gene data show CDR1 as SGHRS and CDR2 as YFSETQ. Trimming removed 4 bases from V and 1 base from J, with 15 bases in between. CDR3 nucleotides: TGCGCCAGCAGCCCACAAGTGGGTGGGTCCTACAATGAGCAGTTCTTC. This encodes CASSPQVGGSYNEQFF.

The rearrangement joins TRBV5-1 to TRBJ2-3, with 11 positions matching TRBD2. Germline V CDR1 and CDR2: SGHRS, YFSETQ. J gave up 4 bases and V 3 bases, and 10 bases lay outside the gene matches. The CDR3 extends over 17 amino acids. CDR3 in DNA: TGCGCCAGCAGCTCGCCTCCGGGACTAGCGGCCCCAGATACGCAGTATTTT. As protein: CASSSPPGLAAPDTQYF.

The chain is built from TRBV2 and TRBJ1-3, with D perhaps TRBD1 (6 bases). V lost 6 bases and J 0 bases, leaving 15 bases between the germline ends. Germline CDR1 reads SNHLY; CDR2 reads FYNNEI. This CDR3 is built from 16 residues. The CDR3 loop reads CASSTTTGISGNTIYF. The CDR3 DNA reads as TGTGCCAGCAGCACTACGACAGGAATCTCTGGAAACACCATATATTTT.

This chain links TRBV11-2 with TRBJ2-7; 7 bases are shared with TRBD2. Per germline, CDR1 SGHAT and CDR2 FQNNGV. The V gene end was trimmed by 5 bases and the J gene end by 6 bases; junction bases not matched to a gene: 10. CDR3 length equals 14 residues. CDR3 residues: CASSPLRGVPEQYF. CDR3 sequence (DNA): TGTGCCAGCAGCCCCTTACGGGGGGTGCCCGAGCAGTACTTC.

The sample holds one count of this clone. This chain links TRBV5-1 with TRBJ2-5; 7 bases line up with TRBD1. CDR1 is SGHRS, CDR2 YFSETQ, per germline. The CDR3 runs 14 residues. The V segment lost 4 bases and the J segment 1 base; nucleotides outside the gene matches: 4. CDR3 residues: CASSRTGLQETQYF. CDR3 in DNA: TGCGCCAGCAGCCGGACAGGCCTCCAAGAGACCCAGTACTTC.

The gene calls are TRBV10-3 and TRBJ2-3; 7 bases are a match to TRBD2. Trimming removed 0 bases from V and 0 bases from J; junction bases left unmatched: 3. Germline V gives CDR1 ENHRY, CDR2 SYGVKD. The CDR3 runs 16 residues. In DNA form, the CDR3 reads TGTGCCATCAGTGAGTCGTGGGGAGGGAGCACAGATACGCAGTATTTT. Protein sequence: CAISESWGGSTDTQYF.

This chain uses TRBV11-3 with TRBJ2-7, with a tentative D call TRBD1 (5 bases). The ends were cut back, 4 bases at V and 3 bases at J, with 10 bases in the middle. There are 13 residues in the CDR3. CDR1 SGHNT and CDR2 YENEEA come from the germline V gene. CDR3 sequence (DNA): TGTGCCAGCAGCTCTACCACAGGCTACGAGCAGTACTTC. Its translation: CASSSTTGYEQYF.

The CDR3 region has the DNA TGTGCCAGCAGCTCCAACCGGGGGGGCGCTGAAGCTTTCTTT. Protein: CASSSNRGGAEAFF. The chain is built from TRBV7-9 and TRBJ1-1; the D gene is possibly TRBD1 (6 bases). V was shortened by 4 bases and J by 6 bases, with 15 bases between the two germline ends. The CDR3 is 14 amino acids. CDR1 is SEHNR and CDR2 is FQNEAQ in the germline V gene (reference sequence).

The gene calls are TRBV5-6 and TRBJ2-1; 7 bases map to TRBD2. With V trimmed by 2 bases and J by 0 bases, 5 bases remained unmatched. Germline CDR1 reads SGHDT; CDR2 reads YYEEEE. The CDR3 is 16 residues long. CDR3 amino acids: CASSLGRGSSYNEQFF. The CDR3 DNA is TGTGCCAGCAGCTTAGGGCGGGGGAGCTCCTACAATGAGCAGTTCTTC.

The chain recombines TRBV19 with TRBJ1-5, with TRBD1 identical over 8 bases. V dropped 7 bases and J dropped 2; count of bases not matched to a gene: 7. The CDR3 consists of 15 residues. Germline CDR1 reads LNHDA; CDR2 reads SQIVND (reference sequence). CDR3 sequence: CASTTAGGGNQPQHF. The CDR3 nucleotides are TGTGCCAGTACCACTGCAGGGGGCGGCAATCAGCCCCAGCATTTT.